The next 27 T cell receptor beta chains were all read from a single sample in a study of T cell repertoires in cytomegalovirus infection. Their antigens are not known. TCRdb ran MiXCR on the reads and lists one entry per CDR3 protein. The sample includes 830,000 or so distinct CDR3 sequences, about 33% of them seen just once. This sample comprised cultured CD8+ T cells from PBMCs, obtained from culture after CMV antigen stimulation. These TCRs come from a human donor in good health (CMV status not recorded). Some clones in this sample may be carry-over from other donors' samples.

The CDR3 sequence is CASSDTTTNEKLFF. CDR3 nucleotides: TGTGCCAGCAGTGATACGACAACTAATGAAAAACTGTTTTTT. The chain carries TRBV6-1 and TRBJ1-4, with D uncertain. The CDR3 sequence is 14 residues long. Germline assignment: CDR1 MNHNS and CDR2 SASEGT. V dropped 3 bases and J dropped 0 bases, with 5 bases sitting between them.

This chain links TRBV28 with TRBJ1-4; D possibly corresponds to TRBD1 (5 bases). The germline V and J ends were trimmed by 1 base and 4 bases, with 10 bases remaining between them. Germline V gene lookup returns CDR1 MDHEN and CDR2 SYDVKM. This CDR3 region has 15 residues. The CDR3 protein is CASSLSGTDNEKLFF. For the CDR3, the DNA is TGTGCCAGCAGTTTATCCGGGACGGATAATGAAAAACTGTTTTTT.

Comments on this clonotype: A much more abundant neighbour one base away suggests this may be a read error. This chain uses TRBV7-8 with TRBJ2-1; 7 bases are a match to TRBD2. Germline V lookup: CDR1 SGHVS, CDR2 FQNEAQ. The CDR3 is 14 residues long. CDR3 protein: CDSSLEASGDEQFF. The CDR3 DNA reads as TGTGACAGCAGCTTAGAAGCTAGCGGCGATGAGCAGTTCTTC.

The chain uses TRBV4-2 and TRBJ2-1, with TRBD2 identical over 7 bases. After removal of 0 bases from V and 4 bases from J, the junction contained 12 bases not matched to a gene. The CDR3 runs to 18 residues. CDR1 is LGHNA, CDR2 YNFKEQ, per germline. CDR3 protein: CASSQEGQRGAWYNEQFF. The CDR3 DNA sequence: TGTGCCAGCAGCCAAGAGGGCCAGCGGGGTGCCTGGTACAATGAGCAGTTCTTC.

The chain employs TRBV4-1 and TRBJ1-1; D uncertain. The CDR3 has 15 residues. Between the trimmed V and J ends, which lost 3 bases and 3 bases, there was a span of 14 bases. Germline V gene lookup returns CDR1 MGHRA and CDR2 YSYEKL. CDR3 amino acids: CASSQGTGFHTEAFF. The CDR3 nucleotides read TGCGCCAGCAGCCAGGGTACCGGGTTTCACACTGAAGCTTTCTTT.

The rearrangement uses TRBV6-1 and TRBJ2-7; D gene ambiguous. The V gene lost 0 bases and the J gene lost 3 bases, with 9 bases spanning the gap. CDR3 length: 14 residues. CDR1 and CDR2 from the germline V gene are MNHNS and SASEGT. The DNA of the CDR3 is TGTGCCAGCAGTGAAGCGCTAGGGTACTACGAGCAGTACGTC. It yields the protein CASSEALGYYEQYV.

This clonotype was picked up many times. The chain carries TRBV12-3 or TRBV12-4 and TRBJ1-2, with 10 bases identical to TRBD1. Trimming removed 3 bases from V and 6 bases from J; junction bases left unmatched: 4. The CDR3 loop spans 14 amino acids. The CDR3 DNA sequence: TGTGCCAGCAGTTTCACGACAGGGGGCAATGGCTACACCTTC. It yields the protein CASSFTTGGNGYTF.

As DNA, the CDR3 is TGTGCCAGCGGGGTGTGGGGAGACCCTTTCTTT. Translation: CASGVWGDPFF. The chain recombines TRBV7-6 with TRBJ1-1; the D is unclear. The germline V and J ends were trimmed by 8 bases and 12 bases, with 16 bases remaining between them. CDR1 is SGHVS, CDR2 FNYEAQ, per germline. CDR3 length: 11 residues.

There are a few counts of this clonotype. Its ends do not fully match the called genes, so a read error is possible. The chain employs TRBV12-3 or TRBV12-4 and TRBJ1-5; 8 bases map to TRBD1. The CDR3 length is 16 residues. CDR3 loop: CASRLGGRGQDQPQHF. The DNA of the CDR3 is TGTGCCAGCAGATTAGGGGGCAGGGGGCAGGATCAGCCCCAGCATTTT.

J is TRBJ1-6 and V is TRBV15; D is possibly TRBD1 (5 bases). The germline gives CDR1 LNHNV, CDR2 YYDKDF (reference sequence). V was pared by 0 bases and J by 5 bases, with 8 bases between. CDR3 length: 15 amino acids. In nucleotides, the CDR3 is TGTGCCACCAGCAGAGATCGGGGACATAATTCACCCCTCCACTTT. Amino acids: CATSRDRGHNSPLHF.

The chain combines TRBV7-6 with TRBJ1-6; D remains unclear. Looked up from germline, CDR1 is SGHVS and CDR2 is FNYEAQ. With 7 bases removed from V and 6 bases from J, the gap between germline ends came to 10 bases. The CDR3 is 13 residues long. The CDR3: CASTPGRNSPLHF. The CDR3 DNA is TGTGCCAGCACCCCGGGCCGTAATTCACCCCTCCACTTT. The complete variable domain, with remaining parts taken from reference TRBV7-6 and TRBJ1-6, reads GAGVSQSPRYKVTKRGQDVALRCDPISGHVSLYWYRQALGQGPEFLTYFNYEAQQDKSGLPNDRFSAERPEGSISTLTIQRTEQRDSAMYRCASTPGRNSPLHFGNGTRLTVT.

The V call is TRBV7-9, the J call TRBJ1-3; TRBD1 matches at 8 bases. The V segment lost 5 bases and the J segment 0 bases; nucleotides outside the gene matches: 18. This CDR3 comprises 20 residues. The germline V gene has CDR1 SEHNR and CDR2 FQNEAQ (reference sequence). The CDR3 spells CASSPDRGRSGWSSGNTIYF. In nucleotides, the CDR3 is TGTGCCAGCAGCCCCGACAGGGGACGGAGCGGATGGAGCTCTGGAAACACCATATATTTT.

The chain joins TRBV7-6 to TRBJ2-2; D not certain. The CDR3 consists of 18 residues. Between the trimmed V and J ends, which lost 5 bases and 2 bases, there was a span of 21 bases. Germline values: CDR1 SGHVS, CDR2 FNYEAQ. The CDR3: CASSPNANIGFNTGELFF. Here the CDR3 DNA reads TGTGCCAGCAGCCCGAACGCCAACATCGGTTTCAACACCGGGGAGCTGTTTTTT. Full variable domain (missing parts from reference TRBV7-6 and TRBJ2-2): GAGVSQSPRYKVTKRGQDVALRCDPISGHVSLYWYRQALGQGPEFLTYFNYEAQQDKSGLPNDRFSAERPEGSISTLTIQRTEQRDSAMYRCASSPNANIGFNTGELFFGEGSRLTVL.

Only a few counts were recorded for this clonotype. The CDR3 is CASSEGAGWQETQYF. CDR3 in DNA: TGTGCCAGCAGTGAAGGAGCGGGGTGGCAAGAGACCCAGTACTTC. The rearrangement joins TRBV6-1 to TRBJ2-5; 7 bases fit TRBD2. V lost 1 base and J lost 2; bases outside the gene matches: 4. Germline V lookup: CDR1 MNHNS, CDR2 SASEGT. This CDR3 has 15 residues.

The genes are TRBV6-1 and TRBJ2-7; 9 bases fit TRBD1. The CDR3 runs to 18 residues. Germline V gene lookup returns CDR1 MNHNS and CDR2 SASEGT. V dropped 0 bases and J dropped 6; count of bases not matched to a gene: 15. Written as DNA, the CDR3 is TGTGCCAGCAGTGAAGCTTCGGATCTATACAGGGGGCGCCCCGAGCAGTACGTC. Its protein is CASSEASDLYRGRPEQYV.

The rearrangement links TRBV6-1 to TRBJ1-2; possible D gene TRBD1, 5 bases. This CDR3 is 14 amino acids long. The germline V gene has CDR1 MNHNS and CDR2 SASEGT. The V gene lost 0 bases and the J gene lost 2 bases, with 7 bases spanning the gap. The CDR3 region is CASSEARQNYGYTF. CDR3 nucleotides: TGTGCCAGCAGTGAAGCAAGACAGAACTATGGCTACACCTTC.

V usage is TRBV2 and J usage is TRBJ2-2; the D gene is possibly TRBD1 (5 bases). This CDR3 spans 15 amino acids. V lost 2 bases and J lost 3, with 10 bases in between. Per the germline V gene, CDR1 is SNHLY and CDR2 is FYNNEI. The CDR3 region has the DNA TGTGCCAGCAGTGAACAGGAAGGGGACACCGGGGAGCTGTTTTTT. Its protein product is CASSEQEGDTGELFF.

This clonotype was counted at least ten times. CDR3 DNA: TGTGCCAGCAGTGAACGGGCCGTACCGGTAGCTAGCACAGATACGCAGTATTTT. Protein: CASSERAVPVASTDTQYF. The J gene is TRBJ2-3, the V gene TRBV6-1; D unresolved. Looked up from germline, CDR1 is MNHNS and CDR2 is SASEGT. V was cut by 2 bases and J by 0 bases, with 18 bases left in between. The CDR3 has 18 amino acids.

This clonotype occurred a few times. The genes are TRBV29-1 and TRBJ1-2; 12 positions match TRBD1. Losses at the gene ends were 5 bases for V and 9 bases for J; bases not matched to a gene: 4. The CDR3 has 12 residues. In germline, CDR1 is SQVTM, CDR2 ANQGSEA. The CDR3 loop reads CSVTGQGASYTF. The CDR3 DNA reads TGCAGCGTTACGGGACAGGGGGCGAGCTACACCTTC.

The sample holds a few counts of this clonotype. The CDR3: CATSTSGGVDTQYF. CDR3 in DNA: TGTGCCACCAGTACTAGCGGGGGAGTAGATACGCAGTATTTT. The chain employs TRBV24-1 and TRBJ2-3; 11 positions match TRBD2. The CDR3 has 14 residues. The ends lost 6 bases at V and 5 bases at J; junction bases unmatched: 3. Germline assignment: CDR1 KGHDR and CDR2 SFDVKD.

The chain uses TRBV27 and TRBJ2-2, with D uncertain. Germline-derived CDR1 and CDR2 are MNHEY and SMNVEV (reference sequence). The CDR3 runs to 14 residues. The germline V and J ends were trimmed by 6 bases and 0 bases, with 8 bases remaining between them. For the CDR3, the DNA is TGTGCCAGCAGAGGACCACCGAACACCGGGGAGCTGTTTTTT. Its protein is CASRGPPNTGELFF.

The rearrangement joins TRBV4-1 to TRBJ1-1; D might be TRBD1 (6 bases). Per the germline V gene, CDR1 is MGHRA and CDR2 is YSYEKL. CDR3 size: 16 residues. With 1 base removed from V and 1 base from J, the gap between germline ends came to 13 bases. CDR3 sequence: CASSQASATGNTEAFF. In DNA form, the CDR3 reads TGCGCCAGCAGCCAAGCATCAGCGACAGGGAACACTGAAGCTTTCTTT.

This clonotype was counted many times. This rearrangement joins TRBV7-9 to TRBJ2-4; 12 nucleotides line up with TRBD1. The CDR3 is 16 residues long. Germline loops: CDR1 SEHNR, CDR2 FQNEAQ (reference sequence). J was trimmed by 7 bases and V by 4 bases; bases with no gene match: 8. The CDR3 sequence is CASSSDSGTGGNIQYF. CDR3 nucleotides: TGTGCCAGCAGCTCGGACTCCGGGACAGGGGGCAACATTCAGTACTTC. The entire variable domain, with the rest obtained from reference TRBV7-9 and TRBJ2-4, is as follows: DTGVSQNPRHKITKRGQNVTFRCDPISEHNRLYWYRQTLGQGPEFLTYFQNEAQLEKSRLLSDRFSAERPKGSFSTLEIQRTEQGDSAMYLCASSSDSGTGGNIQYFGAGTRLSVL.

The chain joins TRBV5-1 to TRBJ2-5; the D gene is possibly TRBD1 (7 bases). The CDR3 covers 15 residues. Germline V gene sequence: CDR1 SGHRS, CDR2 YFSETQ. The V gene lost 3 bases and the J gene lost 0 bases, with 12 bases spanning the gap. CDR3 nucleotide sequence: TGCGCCAGCAGCTCGGAGGGGACAGACCAAGAGACCCAGTACTTC. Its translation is CASSSEGTDQETQYF.

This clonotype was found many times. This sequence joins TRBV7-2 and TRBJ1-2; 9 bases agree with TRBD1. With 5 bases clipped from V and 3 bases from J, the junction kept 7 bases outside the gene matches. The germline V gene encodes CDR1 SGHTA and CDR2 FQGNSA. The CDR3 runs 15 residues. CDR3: CASSRGQGKDYGYTF. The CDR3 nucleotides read TGTGCCAGCAGCCGTGGACAGGGGAAGGACTATGGCTACACCTTC.

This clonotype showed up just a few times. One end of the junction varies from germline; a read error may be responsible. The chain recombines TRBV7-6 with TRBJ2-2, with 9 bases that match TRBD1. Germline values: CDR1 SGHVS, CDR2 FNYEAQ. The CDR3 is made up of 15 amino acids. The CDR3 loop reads CASRAGTGYTGELFF. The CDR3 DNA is TGTGCTAGCAGGGCCGGGACAGGGTACACCGGGGAGCTGTTTTTT.

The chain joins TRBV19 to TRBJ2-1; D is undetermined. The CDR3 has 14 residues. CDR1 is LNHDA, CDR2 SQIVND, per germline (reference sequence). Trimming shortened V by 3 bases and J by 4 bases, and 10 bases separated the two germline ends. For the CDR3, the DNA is TGTGCCAGTAGTATCGCCGATAGTTACAATGAGCAGTTCTTC. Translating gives CASSIADSYNEQFF.